The text below deals with one T cell receptor (beta chain). Antigen: not known. CDR1 is MNHEY and CDR2 is SVGAGI in the germline V gene. The CDR3 is 15 residues long. Deletions cut 2 bases from V and 8 bases from J, with 13 bases between. This specimen comes from a study of T cell repertoires in ileal Crohn's disease. The data were produced by immunoSEQ multiplex PCR, yet TCRdb's version contains in-frame clones alone and is incomplete. The profile shows more than 25,000 clones, 80% of them singletons. General observations from the study: Mucosal expansions were suggested to be mainly CD8 T cells.

The sample comprised ileal tissue. The receptor comes from an adult with Crohn's disease. This chain connects TRBV6-5 to TRBJ1-6; no firm D call. The CDR3 DNA sequence: TGTGCCAGCAGTTACACCCCTACGATGGATTCACCCCTCCACTTT. It is translated as CASSYTPTMDSPLHF.